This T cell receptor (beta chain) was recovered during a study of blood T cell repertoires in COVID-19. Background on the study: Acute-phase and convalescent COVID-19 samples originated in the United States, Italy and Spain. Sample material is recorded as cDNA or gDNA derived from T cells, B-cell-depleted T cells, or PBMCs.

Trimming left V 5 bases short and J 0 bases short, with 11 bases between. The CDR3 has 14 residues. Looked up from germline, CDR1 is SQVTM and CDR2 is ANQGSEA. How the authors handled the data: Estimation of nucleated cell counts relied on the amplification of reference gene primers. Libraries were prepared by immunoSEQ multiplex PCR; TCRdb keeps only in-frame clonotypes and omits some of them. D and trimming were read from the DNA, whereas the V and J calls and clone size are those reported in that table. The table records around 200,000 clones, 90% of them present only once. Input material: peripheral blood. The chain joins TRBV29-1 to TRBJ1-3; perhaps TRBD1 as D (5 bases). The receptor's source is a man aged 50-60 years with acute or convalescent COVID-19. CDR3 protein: CSVRTTISGNTIYF. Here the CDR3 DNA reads TGCAGCGTTCGGACAACTATCTCTGGAAACACCATATATTTT.